This TCR beta chain originates from a study of cytotoxic CD8 clonotypes in ibrutinib-treated CLL. The J segment lost 6 bases and the V segment lost 5 bases, leaving 5 bases of the junction unmatched. CDR1 and CDR2 (germline): SNHLY, FYNNEI. This CDR3 has 15 amino acids. Using immunoSEQ multiplex PCR, the repertoire was profiled, and TCRdb retains in-frame clones only, with some absent. The table shows 190,000 or so clones, with around 70% occurring only once. The source is a human donor with chronic lymphocytic leukemia. The chain uses TRBV2 and TRBJ2-1; 12 bases agree with TRBD2. The sample here was PBMCs, taken after 24 months of ibrutinib treatment. The CDR3 here is CASSNGLAGINEQFF. The CDR3 DNA sequence: TGTGCCAGCAGTAACGGACTAGCGGGAATCAATGAGCAGTTCTTC. Filled out from reference TRBV2 and TRBJ2-1, the complete variable domain reads EPEVTQTPSHQVTQMGQEVILRCVPISNHLYFYWYRQILGQKVEFLVSFYNNEISEKSEIFDDQFSVERPDGSNFTLKIRSTKLEDSAMYFCASSNGLAGINEQFFGPGTRLTVL.